This T cell receptor beta chain stems from a study of vaccination effects on CD4 cells after COVID-19 (dated by TCRdb to 2021 to 2024). In terms of the full investigation: Post-vaccine samples across the study were collected a median of 72 days after the second dose, with a range of 14 to 241. Cultures from other donors in the study were sequenced using the Oncomine TCR Beta short-read assay on an Illumina iSeq 100. A total of some eleven COVID-19 convalescent patients and a handful of SARS-CoV-2-naive healthy vaccine recipients were included in the full study. In both COVID-19 convalescent patients and infection-naive vaccine recipients, the study compared SARS-CoV-2 spike-specific CD4+ TCR repertoires from before mRNA vaccination with those from after it.

The ViraFEST assay stimulated PBMC with viral peptide pools and then used TCR sequencing to identify antigen-specific CD4+ T cell clonotypes by expansion. After more than nine days of culture, CD4+ T cells were isolated with the EasySep CD4+ T cell isolation kit. Each participant received two doses of an mRNA SARS-CoV-2 vaccine, either BNT162b2 or mRNA-1273. The absence of prior SARS-CoV-2 infection in healthy vaccine recipients was confirmed by negative nucleocapsid antibodies before and after vaccination. Under 2.5 million PBMC per well were cultured with approximately 10 ug/ml peptides in IMDM containing approximately 4.6% human AB serum, approximately 10 IU/ml IL-2 and gentamicin. On days 3 and 7, half of the culture medium was replaced with fresh IL-2-containing medium. Unless otherwise noted, each peptide stimulation condition was cultured in triplicate wells. Using Ficoll-Paque Plus gradient centrifugation, PBMC were separated from whole blood and then either used fresh or cryopreserved at -140C. The overlapping peptide pools covered the spike proteins of SARS-CoV-2 and of the common cold coronaviruses HCoV-NL63, HCoV-OC43 and HCoV-229E. The QIAamp micro DNA kit was used to extract genomic DNA from the cultured CD4+ T cells.

Comments on this clone: It lacks a known antigen. No base qualities exist here, and no much larger clone lies one base off it.

On the study overall, not on this receptor specifically: Among healthy vaccine recipients, nearly all vaccine-induced clones were SARS-CoV-2 mono-reactive, and just 1 of 255 was cross-reactive with common cold coronaviruses. Clones induced by infection and clones induced by vaccination both contracted markedly at late timepoints after vaccination, which fits with T cell responses waning over time. The study was limited by a small number of convalescent patients, and early post-infection timepoints were lacking.

Library creation used the immunoSEQ multiplex PCR assay. DNA from the cultured, isolated CD4+ T cells was subjected to TCR beta CDR3 sequencing. The authors' pipeline ran thus. The analysis removed non-productive TCR sequences, trimmed reads to the CDR3 region, and retained only CDR3s that were 7 or more amino acids long. Antigen-specific clonotypes were identified with the MANAFEST web app by comparing expansion in peptide wells against reference cultures. For clones to be considered positive, expansion at FDR<0.05 versus reference and all other wells, an odds ratio above 5, and a frequency above 0.1% in two replicate wells were required. Cross-reactive clonotypes were defined as significantly expanded in SARS-CoV-2 spike wells and in at least one common cold coronavirus spike condition. Using the stringdist R package, CDR3 similarity was measured by Levenshtein distance, and unrooted trees were constructed with ape in R 3.6.1. Here the immuneACCESS table is served through TCRdb, limited to in-frame sequences with V and J called. Missing clones are a known gap in these copies; in checked studies unresolved V genes cover under half, and the rest lacks a known reason. V, J and clone size are those of that table, while D and trimming were read from the DNA. The sample contains 20,000 to 30,000 clones, 60% to 80% of them found a single time. The ten biggest clones cover 5.5% to 8% of the sample.

The germline V gene provides CDR1 MNHEY and CDR2 SVGAGI. V was cut back by 8 bases and J by 6 bases, leaving a gap of 16 bases between them. The CDR3 numbers 14 residues from cysteine through phenylalanine. Just the 42-base CDR3 DNA is kept, in frame starting at base 1. This TCR came from a human donor who received a COVID-19 vaccine. Some clones in this sample may be carry-over from other donors' samples. The specimen was CD4+ T cells from PBMCs cultured with SARS-CoV-2 spike peptides, collected after COVID-19 vaccination. The cell subset or site label here, explained by the study, means: SARS-CoV-2 spike overlapping peptide pool stimulation. The rearrangement joined TRBV6-5 to TRBJ2-2; D gene: possibly TRBD2, on 6 matching bases. The DNA sequence is given as TGTGCCAGCGGCGGGACCTACGTGGCCGGGGAGCTGTTTTTT. Its amino acids are CASGGTYVAGELFF.